This T cell receptor (beta chain) was identified during a study of blood T cell repertoires in COVID-19. With V trimmed by 7 bases and J by 1 base, 10 bases remained unmatched. Germline V lookup: CDR1 LNHDA, CDR2 SQIVND (reference sequence). The CDR3 loop spans 16 amino acids. Here immunoSEQ multiplex PCR was the method, and the copy in TCRdb shows in-frame clones only, minus some. The table shows under 250,000 clones, with about 82% occurring only once. The sequenced sample consisted of PBMCs or T cells enriched from blood (not recorded which). The TCR was taken from a woman aged 50 to 60 with acute COVID-19. V is TRBV19 and J is TRBJ1-5; 7 bases map to TRBD1. CDR3 amino acids: CASTSTGARSNQPQHF. The CDR3 DNA reads as TGTGCCAGTACCAGCACAGGGGCTAGGAGCAATCAGCCCCAGCATTTT.